This T cell receptor beta chain came from a study of blood T cell repertoires in COVID-19. Study in general: In each case, the material was cDNA or gDNA derived from T cells, B-cell-depleted T cells, or PBMCs.

This CDR3 is built from 14 residues. V lost 5 bases and J 5 bases, leaving 12 bases between the germline ends. Germline assignment: CDR1 MNHEY and CDR2 SVGAGI. Participants came from roughly 24 US areas, aged roughly 18 to 89 years. In Cohort 3, a recovered donor had either two negative PCRs, clearance, or symptom resolution. Original processing methods: Reference gene primer amplification in the assay estimated nucleated cell counts. Libraries were prepared by immunoSEQ multiplex PCR; TCRdb keeps only in-frame clonotypes and omits some of them. The D gene and trimming were derived from the DNA, and the V and J assignments and clone size from that table. The sample shows some 460,000 clones, approximately 86% of them seen only once. This clone was seen a few times.

Sequenced sample: PBMCs or T cells enriched from blood (not recorded which). The chain employs TRBV6-5 and TRBJ1-4; no clear D. The clonotype was recovered from a woman between 18 and 30 years old who had recovered from COVID-19. CDR3 nucleotides: TGTGCCAGCAGTCAATCCACAGAAAATGAAAAACTGTTTTTT. It codes for CASSQSTENEKLFF.